The rows below give T cell receptor beta chains drawn from one sample of a study of T-cell reconstitution after alpha-beta-depleted transplantation in children. TCRdb redid the calling of the PCR reads with MiXCR, one entry per CDR3 protein. The sample comprises over 400,000 distinct CDR3 sequences, over 40% of which are singletons, and 27% rests with the top ten. Sequencing was performed on PBMCs, taken before TCRalphabeta/CD19-depleted stem cell transplant. Source of these receptors: a girl aged 2 to 9 with aplastic anemia, due to receive a stem cell transplant. CDR3s include the opening cysteine and the closing phenylalanine or tryptophan. A D gene is named only where the DNA matches it firmly. The size of a clone is reported for some rows only, either as once, few or many, or as a class for expanded clones.

D gene: TRBD2; J gene: TRBJ2-1; V gene: TRBV5-5; clone size: .; CDR3 protein: CASSLELAGDNEQFF; CDR3 DNA: TGTGCCAGCAGCTTGGAACTAGCGGGGGACAATGAGCAGTTCTTC
D gene: .; J gene: TRBJ2-3; V gene: TRBV5-1; clone size: many; CDR3 protein: CASSLGSPTTDTQYF; CDR3 DNA: TGCGCCAGCAGCTTGGGGAGTCCCACCACAGATACGCAGTATTTT
D gene: .; J gene: TRBJ2-1; V gene: TRBV6-2/TRBV6-3; clone size: few; CDR3 protein: CASSPQGGVEQFF; CDR3 DNA: TGTGCCAGCAGCCCCCAGGGGGGTGTTGAGCAGTTCTTC
D gene: .; J gene: TRBJ1-2; V gene: TRBV2; clone size: .; CDR3 protein: CASIRWRGGYTF; CDR3 DNA: TGTGCCAGCATAAGGTGGAGGGGTGGCTACACCTTC
D gene: .; J gene: TRBJ1-2; V gene: TRBV12-3/TRBV12-4; clone size: many; CDR3 protein: CASSPPGRSNYGYTF; CDR3 DNA: TGTGCCAGCAGTCCCCCGGGCAGATCTAACTATGGCTACACCTTC
D gene: .; J gene: TRBJ2-3; V gene: TRBV3-1; clone size: many; CDR3 protein: CASSSIPSTDTQYF; CDR3 DNA: TGTGCCAGCAGTTCTATTCCTAGCACAGATACGCAGTATTTT
D gene: .; J gene: TRBJ2-4; V gene: TRBV7-9; clone size: many; CDR3 protein: CASSLQGAKNIQYF; CDR3 DNA: TGTGCCAGCAGCCTACAGGGAGCCAAAAACATTCAGTACTTC
D gene: TRBD2; J gene: TRBJ2-7; V gene: TRBV20-1; clone size: .; CDR3 protein: CSAARGAVRGEQYF; CDR3 DNA: TGCAGTGCAGCGCGGGGGGCGGTAAGGGGCGAGCAGTACTTC
D gene: TRBD1; J gene: TRBJ2-1; V gene: TRBV5-5; clone size: .; CDR3 protein: CASSPDRDENEQFF; CDR3 DNA: TGTGCCAGCAGCCCGGACAGGGATGAGAATGAGCAGTTCTTC
D gene: TRBD2; J gene: TRBJ2-7; V gene: TRBV7-6; clone size: once; CDR3 protein: CASSHPSGRAGEQYF; CDR3 DNA: TGTGCCAGCAGCCACCCTAGCGGGAGGGCCGGTGAGCAGTACTTC
D gene: .; J gene: TRBJ1-2; V gene: TRBV9; clone size: .; CDR3 protein: CASSVEAVDYGYTF; CDR3 DNA: TGTGCCAGCAGCGTAGAGGCGGTTGACTATGGCTACACCTTC
D gene: TRBD2; J gene: TRBJ2-2; V gene: TRBV20-1; clone size: .; CDR3 protein: CSASRLAGNTGELFF; CDR3 DNA: TGCAGTGCTAGCCGACTAGCGGGTAACACCGGGGAGCTGTTTTTT
D gene: TRBD1; J gene: TRBJ2-1; V gene: TRBV5-1; clone size: .; CDR3 protein: CASSQRGPPYNEQFF; CDR3 DNA: TGCGCCAGCTCGCAAAGGGGGCCGCCCTACAATGAGCAGTTCTTC
D gene: .; J gene: TRBJ2-5; V gene: TRBV7-6; clone size: .; CDR3 protein: CASSFAIRRDLETQYF; CDR3 DNA: TGTGCCAGCAGTTTCGCTATAAGGCGGGACTTAGAGACCCAGTACTTC
D gene: .; J gene: TRBJ1-1; V gene: TRBV5-5; clone size: few; CDR3 protein: CASSLSPRDTEAFF; CDR3 DNA: TGTGCCAGCAGCTTGTCCCCCAGGGACACTGAAGCTTTCTTT
D gene: .; J gene: TRBJ2-2; V gene: TRBV7-6; clone size: few; CDR3 protein: CASSLAGGSNTGELFF; CDR3 DNA: TGTGCCAGCAGCTTAGCGGGGGGCAGTAACACCGGGGAGCTGTTTTTT
D gene: .; J gene: TRBJ2-7; V gene: TRBV7-2; clone size: once; CDR3 protein: CASSLAARTVSEQYF; CDR3 DNA: TGTGCCAGCAGCTTAGCAGCGAGGACAGTCTCCGAGCAGTACTTC
D gene: .; J gene: TRBJ1-2; V gene: TRBV28; clone size: few; CDR3 protein: CAYGGGLGYTF; CDR3 DNA: TGTGCCTACGGGGGAGGGCTTGGCTACACCTTC
D gene: .; J gene: TRBJ2-4; V gene: TRBV20-1; clone size: once; CDR3 protein: CSASPGAGTKNIQYF; CDR3 DNA: TGCAGTGCTTCCCCGGGGGCAGGGACCAAAAACATTCAGTACTTC